Here is one T cell receptor beta chain with its context. These data originate in a study of blood T cell repertoires in COVID-19. Study-level background: Italy, Spain and the United States were the sources of the convalescent and acute COVID-19 samples. The analysed material was cDNA or gDNA that came from T cells, B-cell-depleted T cells, or PBMCs.

Methods used by the authors: Amplification with reference gene primers provided the estimates of nucleated cell counts. TCRdb keeps only in-frame clones here, not all; method: immunoSEQ multiplex PCR. Clonal size and the V and J genes are those of that table, whereas D and trimming came from the DNA. The profile shows roughly 130,000 clones, over 80% of them singletons. The CDR3 runs 15 residues. Trimming stripped 5 bases from V and 0 bases from J, with 11 bases between. Germline CDR1 reads MNHNS; CDR2 reads SASEGT. Sequenced material: peripheral blood. The receptor's source is a man in his 70s with acute or convalescent COVID-19. The rearrangement joins TRBV6-1 to TRBJ1-3; D possibly corresponds to TRBD1 (6 bases). The CDR3 loop reads CASSRGGGSGNTIYF. The CDR3 DNA sequence: TGTGCCAGCAGTAGGGGAGGGGGCTCTGGAAACACCATATATTTT.